A selection of T cell receptor beta chains follows, all from one sample in a study of PD-L1 blockade in urothelial cancer. Assay used: immunoSEQ multiplex PCR; TCRdb lists only in-frame clones, some missing. Here the sample spans 38,000 or so clones, 70% to 90% being singletons. The input for sequencing was PBMCs, taken around atezolizumab (anti-PD-L1) treatment. These receptors all stem from an elderly man with urothelial cancer. The CDR3 runs from the conserved cysteine through the conserved F or W.

V	J	CDR3
TRBV30	TRBJ1-1	CAWSQGALEAFF
TRBV5-1	TRBJ2-4	CASSLEGTGQGANIQYF
TRBV5-1	TRBJ2-7	CASSQGGLNSYEQYF
TRBV7-8	TRBJ2-3	CASSLSSGGPDTQYF
TRBV7-9	TRBJ1-3	CASSLLGADSGNTIYF
TRBV5-6	TRBJ2-7	CASSPLAGGGWEQYF
TRBV10-1	TRBJ2-7	CASSETRGTGAKEQYF
TRBV2	TRBJ2-7	CASMSGSAYEQYF
TRBV30	TRBJ2-1	CAWSVGTSGNEQFF
TRBV7-7	TRBJ2-1	CASSFAGGPYNEQFF
TRBV28	TRBJ2-7	CAAQGRGIYYEQYF
TRBV10-3	TRBJ2-4	CAISESVGRQNIQYF
TRBV30	TRBJ2-3	CASGQGRTDTQYF
TRBV13	TRBJ1-2	CASRTNEGELYGYTF
TRBV7-9	TRBJ1-2	CASSFGTGEDYGYTF
TRBV7-8	TRBJ2-1	CASSFLAGQGATNEQFF
TRBV19	TRBJ2-7	CASSSLAGHGQYF
TRBV19	TRBJ1-2	CASSIIGQGANYGYTF
TRBV6-1	TRBJ2-7	CASTSSGTLRYEQYF
TRBV5-1	TRBJ2-4	CASSSRVLSKNIQYF
TRBV18	TRBJ1-2	CASSPESKLDGYTF
TRBV6-1	TRBJ2-3	CASSGLAGGRTDTQYF
TRBV6-5	TRBJ2-3	CASRSNPGGRDTQYF
TRBV28	TRBJ1-1	CASSSPSGRAFF
TRBV28	TRBJ1-5	CASSSLVHRPNQPQHF
TRBV19	TRBJ1-3	CASSTQGVNTIYF
TRBV14	TRBJ2-3	CASSQVLKTGSSLFTDTQYF
TRBV6-6	TRBJ2-3	CASSAGTSESDTQYF
TRBV23-1	TRBJ2-1	CASSQRKSSYNEQFF
TRBV20-1	TRBJ2-1	CSARTGGRQFF
TRBV5-1	TRBJ2-7	CASSLVAPGKEQYF
TRBV19	TRBJ1-5	CASSLQDRLSNQPQHF
TRBV6-1	TRBJ2-1	CASVPGQGYNEQFF
TRBV6-1	TRBJ2-1	CASIWTGSYNEQFF
TRBV4-2	TRBJ2-1	CASSQATGGGEQFF
TRBV11-2	TRBJ2-5	CASRTTGGETQYF
TRBV28	TRBJ2-7	CASSFLGQKPPYEQYF
TRBV6-6	TRBJ1-4	CASSLPPTGVREKLFF
TRBV7-9	TRBJ2-3	CASRPPFRDRGPDTQYF
TRBV5-1	TRBJ2-3	CASCTALLTDTQYF
TRBV7-2	TRBJ2-7	CASSLIQGIYEQYF
TRBV5-1	TRBJ2-3	CASSTGTSGSTDTQYF
TRBV10-3	TRBJ2-7	CAISESGTGVGEQYF
TRBV4-2	TRBJ1-2	CASSPEDRVNGYTF
TRBV2	TRBJ1-1	CASMYGENTEAFF
TRBV18	TRBJ2-7	CASSRAYEQYF
TRBV18	TRBJ2-7	CASSPNRGSYEQYF
TRBV11-3	TRBJ2-5	CASSLTPTGQETQYF
TRBV30	TRBJ1-1	CAWTPTLDTEAFF
TRBV7-9	TRBJ1-3	CASSSPNSGNTIYF
TRBV2	TRBJ2-1	CASTNGRAGNEQFF
TRBV2	TRBJ2-2	CASSYTTNTGELFF
TRBV18	TRBJ1-3	CASSPIGQYSGNTIYF